This TCR beta chain was captured by sequencing in a study of OX40 agonist ivuxolimab in advanced cancers. Study results and caveats: Relatively little clonal expansion, among the lowest observed, appeared in partial responders at 0.1-3.0 mg/kg.

In regard to this clone: Its antigen remains unidentified.

Profiled with immunoSEQ multiplex PCR; TCRdb holds only in-frame clones, not every one. The table shows 50,000 to 70,000 clones, with around four fifths occurring only once. CDR3 length: 14 amino acids. Germline CDR1 MNHEY, CDR2 SVGAGI. V was pared by 0 bases and J by 10 bases, with 13 bases between. With baseline, cycle 4 day 1, and cycle 7 day 1 as timepoints, blood was sampled. The clonotype originates from an adult with an advanced solid tumor such as melanoma, head and neck, liver or kidney cancer. The sequencing used CD4+ or CD8+ T cells sorted from blood, collected in a trial of the OX40 agonist ivuxolimab. This chain joins TRBV6-5 and TRBJ2-1; D unclear. CDR3 protein: CASSYSGMTEEQFF. The CDR3 DNA is TGTGCCAGCAGTTACTCAGGTATGACCGAGGAGCAGTTCTTC.